This T cell receptor beta chain was sequenced in a study of response to subunit inactivated influenza vaccine. TCRdb re-derived calls from the RT-PCR reads in MiXCR, one entry per CDR3 protein. The table includes roughly 670,000 distinct CDR3 sequences, around 15% detected once. The material was PBMCs from blood, obtained 14 days before vaccination. The sequence derives from a man aged 45-65 years who received an inactivated influenza vaccine.

CDR3 amino acids: CASSLNPVSGEQYF. In DNA form, the CDR3 reads TGTGCCAGCAGCTTAAACCCGGTTTCGGGAGAGCAGTACTTC. The chain carries TRBV11-2 and TRBJ2-7, with D maybe TRBD2 (5 bases). Germline loops: CDR1 SGHAT, CDR2 FQNNGV. V lost 2 bases and J lost 7, with 15 bases in between. CDR3 length equals 14 residues.